This entry features one T cell receptor (beta chain) sequence. Its matching antigen is unknown. This entry belongs to a study of T cell repertoires in cytomegalovirus infection. This CDR3 has 15 amino acids. Germline V gene lookup returns CDR1 MNHNS and CDR2 SASEGT. Trimming removed 5 bases at V and 0 bases at J, with 13 bases between. TCRdb redid the calling of the reads with MiXCR, one entry per CDR3 protein. The sample records hundreds of thousands of distinct CDR3 sequences, around a third being singletons. The gene calls are TRBV6-1 and TRBJ1-1; D perhaps matches TRBD1 (5 bases). The origin of this receptor is a human donor in good health (CMV status not recorded). Some clones in this sample may be carry-over from other donors' samples. The material was cultured CD8+ T cells from PBMCs, obtained from culture after CMV antigen stimulation. This CDR3 reads CASSRMEGMNTEAFF. The CDR3 region has the DNA TGTGCCAGCAGTCGCATGGAGGGGATGAACACTGAAGCTTTCTTT.